The clone carrying this T cell receptor (beta chain) appeared a few times. Its antigen remains unidentified. According to the study, genomic DNA was the template for TCR beta VDJ and CDR3 profiling. TCRdb independently ran MiXCR on the reads; one entry per CDR3 protein. The sample records some 290,000 distinct CDR3 sequences, 56% being singletons. The record originates from a study of CD8+CD57+ T cells in acquired aplastic anemia. Turning to the study itself: Sorted CD4+ and CD8+ cells gave an average of roughly 3.5 ug of DNA.

V was cut by 0 bases and J by 7 bases, with 13 bases left in between. Germline V gene sequence: CDR1 SGHRS, CDR2 YFSETQ. This CDR3 is 14 amino acids long. Study-level points and caveats: Patients had roughly 31 CD8+ CDR3 sequences in common with controls (the shared set). Simpson's diversity of CD8+ cells was not significantly different in patients compared with controls.

The receptor's source is a human donor with severe aplastic anemia or a healthy control (not recorded which). The V call is TRBV5-1, the J call TRBJ1-2; D is possibly TRBD1 (6 bases). Sequencing input: sorted CD4+, CD8+, or CD8+CD57+ T cells (not recorded which) from PBMCs. CDR3 sequence reads: CASSLGGLGSGYTF. Written as DNA, the CDR3 is TGCGCCAGCAGCTTGGGGGGGCTTGGGAGTGGCTACACCTTC.